One sample yielded the 30 T cell receptor beta chains listed below, sequenced in a study of blood T cell repertoires in COVID-19. TCRdb's table, derived via immunoSEQ multiplex PCR, lists solely in-frame clones and lacks some. The sample has around 58,000 clones, about nine tenths seen once; the top ten hold about 7.3%. Source material: peripheral blood. The receptors originated from a woman aged 60-70 years with active or convalescent COVID-19.

The V call is TRBV9, the J call TRBJ2-1; 11 bases line up with TRBD2. This CDR3 contains 16 residues. V was clipped by 4 bases and J by 4 bases; unmatched bases: 7. The germline V gene encodes CDR1 SGDLS and CDR2 YYNGEE. The CDR3 region is CASSSIAGGIYNEQFF. CDR3 nucleotides: TGTGCCAGCAGCTCCATAGCGGGGGGGATATACAATGAGCAGTTCTTC.

The chain uses TRBV2 and TRBJ2-3, with D unclear. The CDR3 extends over 13 amino acids. Trimming removed 7 bases at V and 4 bases at J, with 12 bases between. Germline V gene sequence: CDR1 SNHLY, CDR2 FYNNEI. CDR3 protein: CASIQVFSDTQYF. In DNA, the CDR3 is TGTGCCAGCATCCAGGTTTTCTCAGATACGCAGTATTTT.

This chain links TRBV28 with TRBJ2-7; D is possibly TRBD1 (6 bases). Deletions cut 11 bases from V and 0 bases from J, with 17 bases between. The CDR3 runs 14 residues. Germline CDR1 MDHEN, CDR2 SYDVKM. Here the CDR3 DNA reads TGTGCCCTAGGGGGACGGGGTAACTCCTACGAGCAGTACTTC. Protein: CALGGRGNSYEQYF.

J is TRBJ2-3 and V is TRBV4-3; D call uncertain. The CDR3 loop spans 13 amino acids. CDR1 and CDR2 (germline): LGHNA, YSLEER. V gave up 0 bases and J gave up 7 bases, with 8 bases separating them. This CDR3 is CASSQERSNTQYF. CDR3 sequence (DNA): TGCGCCAGCAGCCAAGAGAGGAGTAATACGCAGTATTTT.

This chain connects TRBV6-1 to TRBJ1-4; D ambiguous. The length of the CDR3 is 14 residues. Germline CDR1 MNHNS, CDR2 SASEGT. Trimming cost V 2 bases and J 7 bases, with 11 bases left between them. CDR3 sequence reads: CASSEIGGSEKLFF. CDR3 nucleotide sequence: TGTGCCAGCAGTGAAATTGGTGGCTCTGAAAAACTGTTTTTT.

The chain carries TRBV9 and TRBJ1-6; maybe TRBD1 (6 bases). V lost 3 bases, J lost 8 bases, and 15 bases lay in between. The CDR3 contains 15 residues. Germline values: CDR1 SGDLS, CDR2 YYNGEE. CDR3 in DNA: TGTGCCAGCAGCGGCCGGGACACAGATTATTCACCCCTCCACTTT. Encoded protein: CASSGRDTDYSPLHF.

The chain is built from TRBV2 and TRBJ2-1, with 7 bases lining up with TRBD1. Looked up from germline, CDR1 is SNHLY and CDR2 is FYNNEI. CDR3 size: 13 residues. V dropped 6 bases and J dropped 12; count of bases not matched to a gene: 11. The CDR3 sequence: CASRQTGPPGQFF. CDR3 sequence (DNA): TGTGCCAGCAGGCAGACAGGGCCCCCAGGGCAGTTCTTC.

The chain recombines TRBV18 with TRBJ2-7; TRBD2 aligns across 7 bases. V lost 3 bases to trimming and J lost 4 bases; unmatched junction nucleotides: 6. CDR1 KGHSH and CDR2 LQKENI come from the germline V gene. There are 14 residues in the CDR3. CDR3 protein: CASSPQRGDYEQYF. The CDR3 DNA is TGTGCCAGCTCACCCCAGCGGGGAGATTACGAGCAGTACTTC.

The rearrangement uses TRBV28 and TRBJ2-1; 7 bases fit TRBD2. Germline values: CDR1 MDHEN, CDR2 SYDVKM. J gave up 6 bases and V 5 bases, and 7 bases lay outside the gene matches. The CDR3 consists of 14 residues. The CDR3 sequence is CASSPSGEGNEQFF. The CDR3, as DNA: TGTGCCAGCAGTCCGAGCGGGGAGGGCAATGAGCAGTTCTTC.

The chain joins TRBV18 to TRBJ2-7; perhaps TRBD2 as D (5 bases). The germline V and J ends were trimmed by 3 bases and 5 bases, with 14 bases remaining between them. The germline CDR1 and CDR2 sequences are KGHSH and LQKENI. This CDR3 region has 14 residues. CDR3 nucleotide sequence: TGTGCCAGCTCACCCCTTGAATCCGGGGACGAGCAGTACTTC. It codes for CASSPLESGDEQYF. The variable domain in full, with the rest retrieved from reference TRBV18 and TRBJ2-7, is NAGVMQNPRHLVRRRGQEARLRCSPMKGHSHVYWYRQLPEEGLKFMVYLQKENIIDESGMPKERFSAEFPKEGPSILRIQQVVRGDSAAYFCASSPLESGDEQYFGPGTRLTVT.

The rearrangement links TRBV6-5 to TRBJ1-5, with 7 positions matching TRBD1. This CDR3 comprises 12 residues. V lost 7 bases to trimming and J lost 4 bases; unmatched junction nucleotides: 1. Germline CDR1 is MNHEY and CDR2 is SVGAGI. The CDR3 region has the DNA TGTGCCAGCACAGGGGGAAATCAGCCCCAGCATTTT. This sequence encodes CASTGGNQPQHF.

This clone was found once. The V and J genes are TRBV9 and TRBJ1-6, with D possibly matching TRBD1 (5 bases). The CDR3 is 14 amino acids. Per the germline V gene, CDR1 is SGDLS and CDR2 is YYNGEE. The ends were cut back, 1 base at V and 5 bases at J, with 7 bases in the middle. DNA of the CDR3: TGTGCCAGCAGCGTACAGGGTAATAATTCACCCCTCCACTTT. As protein: CASSVQGNNSPLHF.

The CDR3 bases are TGTGCCAGCTCACCGGGGCAGGACACTGAAGCTTTCTTT. Translation: CASSPGQDTEAFF. V usage is TRBV18 and J usage is TRBJ1-1, with D possibly TRBD1 on 5 matching bases. The CDR3 is 13 amino acids. Germline V gives CDR1 KGHSH, CDR2 LQKENI. V lost 3 bases and J lost 3, with 8 bases in between.

The V call is TRBV28, the J call TRBJ1-2, with no clear D. Trimming pared 1 base from V and 4 bases from J, leaving 4 bases between. Germline assignment: CDR1 MDHEN and CDR2 SYDVKM. The CDR3 is 12 amino acids. CDR3 DNA sequence: TGTGCCAGCAGTTTATTCCTCTATGGCTACACCTTC. Amino acids: CASSLFLYGYTF.

This clone was seen only a few times. This sequence joins TRBV10-1 and TRBJ2-3, with TRBD2 identical over 15 bases. The V gene end was trimmed by 4 bases and the J gene end by 4 bases; junction bases not matched to a gene: 3. From germline, CDR1 is WNHNN and CDR2 SYGVQD (reference sequence). This CDR3 spans 16 amino acids. The CDR3 DNA reads as TGCGCCAGCAGTGGGACTAGCGGGGGGGCCTCAGATACGCAGTATTTT. Translated, it gives CASSGTSGGASDTQYF.

The chain has TRBV30 and TRBJ2-6; D might be TRBD1 (5 bases). Germline V lookup: CDR1 GTSNPN, CDR2 SVGIG (reference sequence). This CDR3 region has 13 residues. V lost 0 bases and J 9 bases, leaving 9 bases between the germline ends. DNA for the CDR3: TGTGCCTGGAGTGTGGGGCAGTTCAACGTCCTGACTTTC. Its protein is CAWSVGQFNVLTF.

The rearrangement links TRBV5-6 to TRBJ2-3; 8 bases map to TRBD1. Germline V gives CDR1 SGHDT, CDR2 YYEEEE. CDR3 length equals 16 residues. V lost 3 bases and J lost 1; bases outside the gene matches: 7. CDR3 in DNA: TGTGCCAGCAGCTCAGACCCAGGGGGCGGCACAGATACGCAGTATTTT. It translates to CASSSDPGGGTDTQYF.

The chain recombines TRBV27 with TRBJ2-7; tentatively, D is TRBD1 (6 bases). This CDR3 is 13 amino acids long. In germline, CDR1 is MNHEY, CDR2 SMNVEV (reference sequence). V was cut by 5 bases and J by 9 bases, with 17 bases left in between. The CDR3 nucleotides read TGTGCCAGCAGTCGCTTGCAGGGGTTGGGGCAGTACTTC. Translation gives CASSRLQGLGQYF.

The chain is built from TRBV19 and TRBJ1-1; no definite D call. Germline V gives CDR1 LNHDA, CDR2 SQIVND (reference sequence). This CDR3 is built from 13 residues. Trimming stripped 1 base from V and 1 base from J, with 4 bases between. Written as DNA, the CDR3 is TGTGCCAGTAGTATAGGACAGAACACTGAAGCTTTCTTT. Translated: CASSIGQNTEAFF.

This sequence joins TRBV5-5 and TRBJ2-7, with 13 bases identical to TRBD2. Unmatched junction bases numbered 3, after V lost 3 bases and J lost 3 bases. This CDR3 has 15 amino acids. Germline V lookup: CDR1 SGHKS, CDR2 YYEKEE (reference sequence). The CDR3 coding sequence is TGTGCCAGCAGCTCTGGACTAGCGGGAGACTACGAGCAGTACTTC. Protein sequence: CASSSGLAGDYEQYF.

This clone was observed a handful of times. The CDR3 region is CASSYSAEAFF. The DNA of the CDR3 is TGTGCCAGCAGTTACTCGGCCGAAGCTTTCTTT. The J gene is TRBJ1-1, the V gene TRBV6-6; D unclear. The CDR3 totals 11 residues. The germline V gene encodes CDR1 MNHNY and CDR2 SVGAGI (reference sequence). Between the trimmed V and J ends, which lost 0 bases and 8 bases, there was a span of 4 bases.

This chain joins TRBV18 and TRBJ1-2; 10 bases align to TRBD1. The J segment lost 2 bases and the V segment lost 2 bases, leaving 5 bases of the junction unmatched. Germline CDR1 is KGHSH and CDR2 is LQKENI. The CDR3 has 16 amino acids. The DNA of the CDR3 is TGTGCCAGCTCACCAGCTCCGGGACAGGGGAACTATGGCTACACCTTC. The encoded protein is CASSPAPGQGNYGYTF.

The rearrangement joins TRBV29-1 to TRBJ2-7; a possible D gene is TRBD2 (6 bases). The CDR3 has 13 residues. Germline-derived CDR1 and CDR2 are SQVTM and ANQGSEA. V lost 5 bases and J lost 2, with 13 bases in between. The CDR3 DNA is TGCAGCGTTAAGCCTAGCGACACCTACGAGCAGTACTTC. The encoded protein is CSVKPSDTYEQYF.

The V and J genes are TRBV6-5 and TRBJ1-4; perhaps TRBD1 as D (6 bases). Germline V CDR1 and CDR2: MNHEY, SVGAGI. Between the trimmed V and J ends, which lost 2 bases and 7 bases, there was a span of 11 bases. The CDR3 covers 14 residues. The CDR3 region is CASSYRGAGEKLFF. The CDR3, as DNA: TGTGCCAGCAGTTACCGGGGGGCGGGTGAAAAACTGTTTTTT.

This rearrangement joins TRBV30 to TRBJ1-5, with D unclear. Germline CDR1 is GTSNPN and CDR2 is SVGIG (reference sequence). The V end was cut by 0 bases, the J end by 4 bases, with 4 bases between. The CDR3 covers 12 residues. The chain's CDR3 is CAWSVLNQPQHF. The CDR3 nucleotides are TGTGCCTGGAGTGTACTAAATCAGCCCCAGCATTTT. Using reference TRBV30 and TRBJ1-5 for the parts outside the CDR3, the full variable domain is SQTIHQWPATLVQPVGSPLSLECTVEGTSNPNLYWYRQAAGRGLQLLFYSVGIGQISSEVPQNLSASRPQDRQFILSSKKLLLSDSGFYLCAWSVLNQPQHFGDGTRLSIL.

This clone was detected only once. The chain has TRBV5-1 and TRBJ2-1; 9 bases fit TRBD2. V lost 7 bases, J lost 10 bases, and 6 bases stayed unmatched. The CDR3 is 12 residues long. Germline CDR1 SGHRS, CDR2 YFSETQ. CDR3 nucleotide sequence: TGCGCCAGCGGGACTAGCCCCGGGGAGCAGTTCTTC. Its protein product is CASGTSPGEQFF.

V and J are TRBV29-1 and TRBJ2-7, with 7 bases aligning to TRBD1. With V trimmed by 3 bases and J by 3 bases, 14 bases remained unmatched. Germline CDR1 and CDR2: SQVTM and ANQGSEA. This CDR3 comprises 16 residues. DNA for the CDR3: TGCAGCGTTGAGATGTTTGTCGGGACAGCCAACTACGAGCAGTACTTC. This sequence encodes CSVEMFVGTANYEQYF.

A single count supports this clone. J is TRBJ2-2 and V is TRBV4-1, with a weak D call TRBD2 (6 bases). The V end lost 4 bases, the J end lost 6 bases, and 12 bases lay between the germline ends. The CDR3 is made up of 14 amino acids. Germline V CDR1 and CDR2: MGHRA, YSYEKL. CDR3 region: CASSPILAPGELFF. In DNA form, the CDR3 reads TGCGCCAGCAGCCCTATACTAGCTCCCGGGGAGCTGTTTTTT.

This clone turned up a few times. The rearrangement links TRBV6-5 to TRBJ1-2; 7 nucleotides line up with TRBD1. The germline CDR1 and CDR2 sequences are MNHEY and SVGAGI. The J segment lost 7 bases and the V segment lost 4 bases, leaving 3 bases of the junction unmatched. This CDR3 is built from 12 residues. DNA of the CDR3: TGTGCCAGCAGTTTCACAGGGGCTGGCTACACCTTC. Translating it yields CASSFTGAGYTF.

The genes are TRBV2 and TRBJ2-5; TRBD2 matches at 12 bases. Germline assignment: CDR1 SNHLY and CDR2 FYNNEI. The CDR3 is 15 amino acids. Trimming removed 3 bases from V and 7 bases from J; junction bases left unmatched: 6. CDR3 amino acids: CASSDLLAGGGTQYF. The CDR3 nucleotides are TGTGCCAGCAGTGACCTACTAGCGGGGGGAGGGACCCAGTACTTC.